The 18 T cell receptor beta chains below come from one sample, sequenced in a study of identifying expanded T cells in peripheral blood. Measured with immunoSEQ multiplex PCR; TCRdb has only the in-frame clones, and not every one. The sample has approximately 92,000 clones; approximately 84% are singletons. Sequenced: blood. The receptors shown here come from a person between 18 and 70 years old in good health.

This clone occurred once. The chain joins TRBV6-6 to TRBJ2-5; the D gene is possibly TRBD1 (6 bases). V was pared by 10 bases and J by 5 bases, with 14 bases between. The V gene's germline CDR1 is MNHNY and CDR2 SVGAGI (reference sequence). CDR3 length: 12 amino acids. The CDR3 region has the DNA TGTGCCATCGCCCCAGGGGCCGAGACCCAGTACTTC. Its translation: CAIAPGAETQYF.

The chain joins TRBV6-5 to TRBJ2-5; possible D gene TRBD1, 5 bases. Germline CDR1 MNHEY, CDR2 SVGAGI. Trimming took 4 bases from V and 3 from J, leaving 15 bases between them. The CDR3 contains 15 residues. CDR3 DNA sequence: TGTGCCAGCAGTTCAGGGCCTGGCCAAGAAGAGACCCAGTACTTC. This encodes CASSSGPGQEETQYF.

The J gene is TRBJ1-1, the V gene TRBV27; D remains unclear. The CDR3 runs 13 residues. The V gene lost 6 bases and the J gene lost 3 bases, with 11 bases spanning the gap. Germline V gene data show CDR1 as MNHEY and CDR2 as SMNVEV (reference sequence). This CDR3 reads CASSPTRYTEAFF. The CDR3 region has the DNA TGTGCCAGCAGCCCTACCCGGTACACTGAAGCTTTCTTT.

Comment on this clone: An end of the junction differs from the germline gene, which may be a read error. CDR3 sequence reads: CASSQGVSRTVNYGYTF. In nucleotides, the CDR3 is TGCGCCAGCAGCCAAGGTGTCTCCCGGACAGTGAACTATGGCTACACCTTC. The chain joins TRBV5-5 to TRBJ1-2, with D perhaps matching TRBD1 (6 bases). Germline lookup yields CDR1 SGHKS and CDR2 YYEKEE (reference sequence). This CDR3 comprises 17 residues.

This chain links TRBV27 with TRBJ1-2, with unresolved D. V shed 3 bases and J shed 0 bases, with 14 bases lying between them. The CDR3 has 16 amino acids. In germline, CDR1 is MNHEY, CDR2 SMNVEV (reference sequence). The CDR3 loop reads CASSFSGPAANYGYTF. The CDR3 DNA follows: TGTGCCAGCAGTTTTTCAGGACCAGCAGCTAACTATGGCTACACCTTC.

For the CDR3, the DNA is TGTGCCAGCAGTCCCCTGGGGGTACTCAACGCCTATGGCTACACCTTC. This encodes CASSPLGVLNAYGYTF. The rearrangement links TRBV6-6 to TRBJ1-2, with a tentative D call TRBD1 (5 bases). The CDR3 runs 16 residues. Germline V gives CDR1 MNHNY, CDR2 SVGAGI (reference sequence). V lost 5 bases and J lost 4, with 20 bases in between.

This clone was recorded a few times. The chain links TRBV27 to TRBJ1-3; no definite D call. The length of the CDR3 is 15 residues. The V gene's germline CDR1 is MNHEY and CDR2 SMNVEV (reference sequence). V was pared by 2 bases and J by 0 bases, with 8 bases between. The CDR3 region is CASSLDWSSGNTIYF. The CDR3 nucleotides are TGTGCCAGCAGTTTAGACTGGAGCTCTGGAAACACCATATATTTT.

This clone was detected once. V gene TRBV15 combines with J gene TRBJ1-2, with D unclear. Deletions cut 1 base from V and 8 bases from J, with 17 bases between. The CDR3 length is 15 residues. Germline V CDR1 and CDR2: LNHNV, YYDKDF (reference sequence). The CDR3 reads CATSRVAPRTSGYTF. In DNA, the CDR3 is TGTGCCACCAGCAGAGTGGCCCCCCGGACCTCAGGCTACACCTTC.

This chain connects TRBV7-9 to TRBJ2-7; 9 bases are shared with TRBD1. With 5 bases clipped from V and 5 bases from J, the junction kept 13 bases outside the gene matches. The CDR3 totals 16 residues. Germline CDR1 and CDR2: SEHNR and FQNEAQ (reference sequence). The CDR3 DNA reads TGTGCCAGCAGCCGGGCGTTGGGACAGGGAAACGACGAGCAGTACTTC. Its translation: CASSRALGQGNDEQYF.

In nucleotides, the CDR3 is TGTGCCAGCAGGGAGACAGGGGCCTACGAGCAGTACTTC. Protein: CASRETGAYEQYF. The chain combines TRBV6-5 with TRBJ2-7, with 8 bases fitting TRBD1. CDR1 is MNHEY and CDR2 is SVGAGI in the germline V gene. V lost 6 bases, J lost 2 bases, and 3 bases stayed unmatched. There are 13 residues in the CDR3.

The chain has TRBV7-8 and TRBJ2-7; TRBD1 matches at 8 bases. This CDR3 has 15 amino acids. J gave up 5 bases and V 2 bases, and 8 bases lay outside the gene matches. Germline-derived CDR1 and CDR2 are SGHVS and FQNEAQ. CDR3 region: CASSLSLRQGHEQYF. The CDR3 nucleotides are TGTGCCAGCAGCTTATCATTAAGACAGGGGCACGAGCAGTACTTC.

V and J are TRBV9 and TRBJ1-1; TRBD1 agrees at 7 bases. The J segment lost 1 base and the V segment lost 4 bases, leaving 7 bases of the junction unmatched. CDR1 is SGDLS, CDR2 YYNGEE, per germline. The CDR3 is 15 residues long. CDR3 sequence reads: CASSPQGVWNTEAFF. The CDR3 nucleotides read TGTGCCAGCAGCCCGCAGGGGGTCTGGAACACTGAAGCTTTCTTT. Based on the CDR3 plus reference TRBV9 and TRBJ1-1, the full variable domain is DSGVTQTPKHLITATGQRVTLRCSPRSGDLSVYWYQQSLDQGLQFLIQYYNGEERAKGNILERFSAQQFPDLHSELNLSSLELGDSALYFCASSPQGVWNTEAFFGQGTRLTVV.

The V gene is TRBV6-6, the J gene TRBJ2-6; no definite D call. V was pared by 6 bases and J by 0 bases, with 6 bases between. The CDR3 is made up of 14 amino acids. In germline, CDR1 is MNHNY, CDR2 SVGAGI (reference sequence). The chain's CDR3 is CASRVGSGANVLTF. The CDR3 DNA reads TGTGCCAGCAGAGTCGGCTCTGGGGCCAACGTCCTGACTTTC.

CDR3 in DNA: TGTGCCAGCAGTCCCCGTTCGGGGGCGGTCACAGATACGCAGTATTTT. Protein: CASSPRSGAVTDTQYF. The rearrangement uses TRBV27 and TRBJ2-3, with D tentatively TRBD1 or TRBD2 (6 bases each). V lost 5 bases to trimming and J lost 2 bases, with 17 bases between them. CDR3 length: 16 residues. Germline CDR1 is MNHEY and CDR2 is SMNVEV (reference sequence).

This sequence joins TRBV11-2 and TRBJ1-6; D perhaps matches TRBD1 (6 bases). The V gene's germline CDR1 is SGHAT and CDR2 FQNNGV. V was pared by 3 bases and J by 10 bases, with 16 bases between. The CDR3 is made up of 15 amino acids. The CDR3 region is CASSFNRAGGSPLHF. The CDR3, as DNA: TGTGCCAGCAGCTTTAACAGGGCAGGCGGATCACCCCTCCACTTT.

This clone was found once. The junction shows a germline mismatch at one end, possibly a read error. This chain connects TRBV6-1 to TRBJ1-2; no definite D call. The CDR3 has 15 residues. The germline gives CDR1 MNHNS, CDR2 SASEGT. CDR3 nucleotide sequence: TGTGCCATCAGTGACCCTTTCCGAGTGCACTATGGCTACACCTTC. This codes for CAISDPFRVHYGYTF.

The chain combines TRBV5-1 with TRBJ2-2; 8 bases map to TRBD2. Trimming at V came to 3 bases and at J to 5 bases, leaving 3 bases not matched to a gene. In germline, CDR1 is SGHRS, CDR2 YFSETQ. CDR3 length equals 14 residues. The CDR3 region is CASSSGGVTGELFF. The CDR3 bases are TGCGCCAGCAGCTCGGGAGGGGTGACCGGGGAGCTGTTTTTT.

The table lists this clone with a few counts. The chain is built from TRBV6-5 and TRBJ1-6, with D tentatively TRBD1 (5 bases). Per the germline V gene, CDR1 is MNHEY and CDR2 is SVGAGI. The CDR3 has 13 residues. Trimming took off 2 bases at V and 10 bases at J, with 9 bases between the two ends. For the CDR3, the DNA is TGTGCCAGCAGTTACCAGGGATCATCACCCCTCCACTTT. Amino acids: CASSYQGSSPLHF.